This section outlines one T cell receptor (beta chain) sequence together with its context. Enrollment of patients from Seattle took place during active infection, with longitudinal follow-up. Authors' analysis steps: Estimation of nucleated cell counts relied on the amplification of reference gene primers. The repertoire was sequenced with immunoSEQ multiplex PCR; TCRdb's copy has only in-frame clones and lacks some. D and trimming were read from the DNA, whereas the V and J calls and clone size are those reported in that table. In the table there are about 280,000 clones, roughly 90% of which are singletons. The ends lost 3 bases at V and 2 bases at J; junction bases unmatched: 8. The CDR3 is made up of 16 amino acids. The V gene's germline CDR1 is SGHTA and CDR2 FQGNSA. This record belongs to a study of blood T cell repertoires in COVID-19. About the research overall: Italy, Spain and the United States were the sources of the convalescent and acute COVID-19 samples. PBMCs, B-cell-depleted T cells, or T cells provided the cDNA or gDNA that made up the material.

The clonotype originates from a woman aged 25-40 years with COVID-19, enrolled during active disease. This chain joins TRBV7-2 and TRBJ2-7; TRBD2 agrees at 9 bases. Sequenced sample: peripheral blood. CDR3 residues: CASSLLAGGLAYEQYF. In DNA, the CDR3 is TGTGCCAGCAGCTTGTTGGCGGGAGGGCTGGCCTACGAGCAGTACTTC.